The 27 T cell receptor beta chains given below trace back to one sample, sequenced in a study of cytomegalovirus exposure and HLA in healthy donors. It was with 60 Vbeta and 13 Jbeta primers that the PCR ran. Profiled with immunoSEQ multiplex PCR; TCRdb holds only in-frame clones, not every one. Seen in this sample are about 140,000 clones; the ten most common clones hold 0.75% to 1%. Material: PBMCs. Every receptor here comes from a male donor in good health and CMV-seronegative.

The V and J genes are TRBV29-1 and TRBJ1-1; no reliable D call. From germline, CDR1 is SQVTM and CDR2 ANQGSEA. The CDR3 contains 11 residues. The V gene lost 5 bases and the J gene lost 5 bases, with 9 bases spanning the gap. This chain's CDR3 is CSVSRGTEAFF. The CDR3 bases are TGCAGCGTTTCAAGAGGAACTGAAGCTTTCTTT.

The chain employs TRBV4-2 and TRBJ1-1; TRBD1 might be the D (6 bases). The germline V gene encodes CDR1 LGHNA and CDR2 YNFKEQ. The CDR3 runs 14 residues. Trimming removed 4 bases from V and 4 bases from J, with 13 bases in between. The CDR3 loop is CASSRDVQGTEAFF. CDR3 nucleotide sequence: TGTGCCAGCAGCCGAGACGTACAGGGCACTGAAGCTTTCTTT.

The chain carries TRBV7-9 and TRBJ1-1; D gene ambiguous. CDR3 length: 14 amino acids. The germline gives CDR1 SEHNR, CDR2 FQNEAQ (reference sequence). V lost 1 base and J lost 4, with 10 bases in between. The CDR3 sequence is CASSLGFAVTEAFF. DNA of the CDR3: TGTGCCAGCAGCTTAGGGTTTGCGGTCACTGAAGCTTTCTTT.

The chain is built from TRBV13 and TRBJ2-1, with a tentative D call TRBD2 (5 bases). Germline V gene lookup returns CDR1 PRHDT and CDR2 FYEKMQ (reference sequence). This CDR3 has 14 residues. V dropped 10 bases and J dropped 4 bases, with 17 bases sitting between them. The CDR3 DNA reads as TGTGCCACGCATAAGAGGGCTCGTTACAATGAGCAGTTCTTC. Its protein product is CATHKRARYNEQFF. Complete variable domain (other parts from reference TRBV13 and TRBJ2-1): AAGVIQSPRHLIKEKRETATLKCYPIPRHDTVYWYQQGPGQDPQFLISFYEKMQSDKGSIPDRFSAQQFSDYHSELNMSSLELGDSALYFCATHKRARYNEQFFGPGTRLTVL.

V usage is TRBV27 and J usage is TRBJ1-1; D is unclear. V lost 3 bases, J lost 4 bases, and 9 bases lay in between. CDR1 and CDR2 from the germline V gene are MNHEY and SMNVEV (reference sequence). The CDR3 spans 13 residues. The DNA of the CDR3 is TGTGCCAGCAGTTTCGGCGGTAGCACTGAAGCTTTCTTT. As protein: CASSFGGSTEAFF.

The chain uses TRBV5-6 and TRBJ2-7; 9 bases match TRBD2. This CDR3 has 14 residues. J gave up 3 bases and V 6 bases, and 7 bases lay outside the gene matches. Germline V lookup: CDR1 SGHDT, CDR2 YYEEEE. The CDR3 DNA reads TGTGCCAGCATCGAACTAGCGGGTGACTACGAGCAGTACTTC. This sequence encodes CASIELAGDYEQYF.

V usage is TRBV6-1 and J usage is TRBJ2-7; no reliable D call. From germline, CDR1 is MNHNS and CDR2 SASEGT. This CDR3 comprises 11 residues. V was trimmed by 8 bases and J by 9 bases, leaving 14 bases between them. The CDR3 protein is CASGPPHPQYF. For the CDR3, the DNA is TGTGCCAGCGGCCCCCCTCATCCGCAGTACTTC.

The genes are TRBV12-5 and TRBJ2-4; D gene ambiguous. Germline V lookup: CDR1 LGHNT, CDR2 FRNRAP. CDR3 length: 16 residues. Deletions cut 5 bases from V and 0 bases from J, with 14 bases between. CDR3 protein: CASGPVDTLAKNIQYF. The DNA of the CDR3 is TGTGCTAGTGGTCCGGTAGACACACTAGCCAAAAACATTCAGTACTTC.

Note on this clone: This same CDR3 is encoded by further DNA sequences in the sample. V and J are TRBV6-5 and TRBJ1-5; no clear D gene. Trimming removed 0 bases at V and 2 bases at J, with 5 bases between. The CDR3 loop spans 14 amino acids. Germline-derived CDR1 and CDR2 are MNHEY and SVGAGI. The CDR3 nucleotides are TGTGCCAGCAGTTACTCGGGAGGCAATCAGCCCCAGCATTTT. Translation: CASSYSGGNQPQHF.

CDR3 bases: TGTGCCTGGAGTGTTGACAGGGCCACCGGGGAGCTGTTTTTT. Translation gives CAWSVDRATGELFF. The chain recombines TRBV30 with TRBJ2-2; TRBD1 matches 7 bases. The CDR3 has 14 residues. The V segment lost 0 bases and the J segment 4 bases; nucleotides outside the gene matches: 2. The germline V gene encodes CDR1 GTSNPN and CDR2 SVGIG (reference sequence).

The chain uses TRBV29-1 and TRBJ2-1, with D hard to call. The ends were cut back, 7 bases at V and 0 bases at J, with 10 bases in the middle. Looked up from germline, CDR1 is SQVTM and CDR2 is ANQGSEA. This CDR3 has 13 amino acids. CDR3 protein: CSAERSSYNEQFF. In DNA, the CDR3 is TGCAGCGCCGAGAGGAGCTCCTACAATGAGCAGTTCTTC.

The chain has TRBV7-6 and TRBJ2-1, with 12 bases matching TRBD2. The CDR3 is made up of 16 amino acids. The ends lost 5 bases at V and 5 bases at J; junction bases unmatched: 7. Germline values: CDR1 SGHVS, CDR2 FNYEAQ. The CDR3 DNA is TGTGCCAGCAGCCTCCGGACTAGCGGGATTAACAATGAGCAGTTCTTC. Translating it yields CASSLRTSGINNEQFF.

The V gene is TRBV25-1, the J gene TRBJ2-3; D is perhaps TRBD2 (5 bases). The V end was cut by 1 base, the J end by 4 bases, with 9 bases between. The CDR3 runs to 14 residues. Germline CDR1 is MGHDK and CDR2 is SYGVNS. CDR3 sequence reads: CASSESTGSDTQYF. The CDR3 DNA follows: TGTGCCAGCAGTGAATCCACGGGGTCAGATACGCAGTATTTT.

This chain connects TRBV4-2 to TRBJ2-2, with D possibly matching TRBD1 (6 bases). V gave up 0 bases and J gave up 5 bases, with 19 bases separating them. Germline assignment: CDR1 LGHNA and CDR2 YNFKEQ. This CDR3 spans 18 amino acids. CDR3 residues: CASSQECDRCRSTGELFF. The DNA of the CDR3 is TGTGCCAGCAGCCAAGAGTGCGACAGGTGTAGGTCGACCGGGGAGCTGTTTTTT.

V is TRBV11-2 and J is TRBJ1-1, with D hard to call. V lost 7 bases to trimming and J lost 1 base, with 10 bases between them. CDR1 SGHAT and CDR2 FQNNGV come from the germline V gene. The CDR3 runs 13 residues. CDR3 nucleotide sequence: TGTGCCAGCATCCAGGACTGGAACACTGAAGCTTTCTTT. Translated, it gives CASIQDWNTEAFF.

This chain joins TRBV11-2 and TRBJ1-1; 7 bases match TRBD1. Germline lookup yields CDR1 SGHAT and CDR2 FQNNGV. The CDR3 has 17 amino acids. Trimming removed 4 bases from V and 3 bases from J; junction bases left unmatched: 14. The CDR3 DNA is TGTGCCAGCAGCTCAGGGGGTCGCCCGACATCCGACACTGAAGCTTTCTTT. As protein: CASSSGGRPTSDTEAFF.

The rearrangement links TRBV15 to TRBJ2-1; 7 bases map to TRBD2. The CDR3 has 16 residues. CDR1 LNHNV and CDR2 YYDKDF come from the germline V gene (reference sequence). V lost 4 bases to trimming and J lost 4 bases; unmatched junction nucleotides: 10. The CDR3 sequence is CATSTLREAVYNEQFF. The CDR3 nucleotides read TGTGCCACCAGCACCCTCCGGGAGGCAGTATACAATGAGCAGTTCTTC.

The rearrangement links TRBV28 to TRBJ1-2; perhaps TRBD1 as D (5 bases). This CDR3 comprises 13 residues. V was pared by 4 bases and J by 6 bases, with 12 bases between. Per germline, CDR1 MDHEN and CDR2 SYDVKM. This CDR3 is CASSWGVPNGYTF. For the CDR3, the DNA is TGTGCCAGCAGTTGGGGGGTGCCCAATGGCTACACCTTC.

V gene TRBV6-1 combines with J gene TRBJ2-1; D unclear. The ends were cut back, 6 bases at V and 5 bases at J, with 5 bases in the middle. Germline-derived CDR1 and CDR2 are MNHNS and SASEGT. The CDR3 sequence is 11 residues long. The DNA for the CDR3 is TGTGCCAGCAGACAAAACAATGAGCAGTTCTTC. Protein sequence: CASRQNNEQFF.

The chain is built from TRBV30 and TRBJ1-5; D uncertain. Germline CDR1 is GTSNPN and CDR2 is SVGIG (reference sequence). The germline V and J ends were trimmed by 0 bases and 0 bases, with 15 bases remaining between them. CDR3 size: 17 residues. CDR3 amino acids: CAWSVSLGAFSNQPQHF. The CDR3 coding sequence is TGTGCCTGGAGTGTAAGTTTGGGAGCGTTTAGCAATCAGCCCCAGCATTTT.

This chain uses TRBV27 with TRBJ1-6; TRBD1 is a possible D gene (6 bases). Deletions cut 8 bases from V and 9 bases from J, with 20 bases between. The CDR3 totals 15 residues. Germline lookup yields CDR1 MNHEY and CDR2 SMNVEV (reference sequence). CDR3 DNA sequence: TGTGCCAGCCTCCCGGCGGGGGGGGCTGGTTCACCCCTCCACTTT. Its translation is CASLPAGGAGSPLHF.

This chain connects TRBV7-2 to TRBJ2-7; D is ambiguous. Germline V gene lookup returns CDR1 SGHTA and CDR2 FQGNSA. Trimming removed 1 base at V and 4 bases at J, with 8 bases between. The CDR3 length is 13 residues. The chain's CDR3 is CASSLDSQYEQYF. The CDR3 nucleotides are TGTGCCAGCAGCTTAGACAGCCAGTACGAGCAGTACTTC.

V is TRBV4-3 and J is TRBJ1-6; unclear D gene. Germline-derived CDR1 and CDR2 are LGHNA and YSLEER. With 1 base removed from V and 9 bases from J, the gap between germline ends came to 7 bases. This CDR3 has 13 amino acids. This chain's CDR3 is CASSQGNGSPLHF. The CDR3 DNA is TGCGCCAGCAGCCAAGGCAACGGTTCACCCCTCCACTTT.

This rearrangement joins TRBV27 to TRBJ2-7, with 12 bases that match TRBD1. The V gene's germline CDR1 is MNHEY and CDR2 SMNVEV (reference sequence). Trimming removed 1 base from V and 4 bases from J; junction bases left unmatched: 8. CDR3 length equals 17 residues. The CDR3, as DNA: TGTGCCAGCAGTTTATTAGGGGACAGGGGGCGATTGTACGAGCAGTACTTC. This gives the protein CASSLLGDRGRLYEQYF.

The chain carries TRBV5-1 and TRBJ2-7; D is ambiguous. The V end lost 0 bases, the J end lost 0 bases, and 13 bases lay between the germline ends. CDR1 is SGHRS and CDR2 is YFSETQ in the germline V gene. The CDR3 is 16 amino acids. The CDR3 spells CASSLGGTSSSYEQYF. In nucleotides, the CDR3 is TGCGCCAGCAGCTTGGGAGGCACCTCGAGCTCCTACGAGCAGTACTTC.

The chain carries TRBV19 and TRBJ2-7, with 8 bases that match TRBD2. This CDR3 spans 15 amino acids. Germline CDR1 and CDR2: LNHDA and SQIVND (reference sequence). V lost 0 bases to trimming and J lost 2 bases; unmatched junction nucleotides: 3. CDR3 region: CASSIDSGTAYEQYF. CDR3 coding DNA: TGTGCCAGTAGTATAGATAGCGGGACGGCCTACGAGCAGTACTTC.

The chain carries TRBV12-5 and TRBJ2-1; D remains ambiguous. The CDR3 is 13 amino acids. Germline lookup yields CDR1 LGHNT and CDR2 FRNRAP. V was clipped by 1 base and J by 7 bases, with 8 bases between them. CDR3 in DNA: TGTGCTAGTGGTTTGGGTGTCCTTAATGAGCAGTTCTTC. Translation: CASGLGVLNEQFF. Drawing the rest from reference TRBV12-5 and TRBJ2-1, the complete variable domain is DARVTQTPRHKVTEMGQEVTMRCQPILGHNTVFWYRQTMMQGLELLAYFRNRAPLDDSGMPKDRFSAEMPDATLATLKIQPSEPRDSAVYFCASGLGVLNEQFFGPGTRLTVL.